Each of the 11 T cell receptor beta chains below was sequenced from the same sample in a study of T-cell reconstitution after alpha-beta-depleted transplantation in children. Preparation of the TCRbeta library was carried out with unique molecular identifiers. A single record per CDR3 protein comes from TCRdb applying MiXCR to the PCR reads. The repertoire holds 60,000 to 100,000 distinct CDR3 sequences, with 15% to 20% as singletons. The specimen was PBMCs, mostly from graft donor cells, collected 360 days after TCRalphabeta/CD19-depleted stem cell transplant. The receptors derive from a male patient between 2 and 10 years old who had a stem cell transplant for acute lymphoblastic leukemia, so the T cells may come from the graft donor.

This clonotype was counted at least ten times. The gene calls are TRBV12-3 or TRBV12-4 and TRBJ1-5, with D possibly matching TRBD1 (5 bases). This CDR3 contains 14 residues. V lost 3 bases, J lost 5 bases, and 11 bases lay in between. This chain's CDR3 is CASSFWRGDQPQHF. CDR3 coding DNA: TGTGCCAGCAGTTTCTGGCGGGGGGATCAGCCCCAGCATTTT.

The chain is built from TRBV11-1 and TRBJ2-3, with 11 bases lining up with TRBD2. CDR1 and CDR2 from the germline V gene are SGHAT and FQDESV (reference sequence). Unmatched junction bases numbered 17, after V lost 3 bases and J lost 3 bases. This CDR3 contains 20 residues. DNA of the CDR3: TGTGCCAGCAGCTTTCCCTTGTTGGTAGCGGGAGGGCCGGGAACAGATACGCAGTATTTT. This encodes CASSFPLLVAGGPGTDTQYF.

The J gene is TRBJ2-1, the V gene TRBV6-2 or TRBV6-3; D not resolved. CDR1 and CDR2 (germline): MNHEY, SVGEGT. V dropped 7 bases and J dropped 0 bases, with 10 bases sitting between them. The CDR3 consists of 14 residues. The CDR3 region is CASKVGDSYNEQFF. The CDR3 region has the DNA TGTGCCAGCAAGGTTGGGGACTCCTACAATGAGCAGTTCTTC.

The chain is built from TRBV11-3 and TRBJ2-1, with D possibly TRBD2 on 6 matching bases. Trimming took 5 bases from V and 5 from J, leaving 10 bases between them. Per germline, CDR1 SGHNT and CDR2 YENEEA. The CDR3 covers 13 residues. The DNA of the CDR3 is TGTGCCAGCAGCGTGACTAGTAACAATGAGCAGTTCTTC. Translating gives CASSVTSNNEQFF.

A few counts support this clonotype. The rearrangement joins TRBV5-6 to TRBJ2-7; D not certain. The CDR3 is made up of 16 amino acids. The V end lost 1 base, the J end lost 6 bases, and 20 bases lay between the germline ends. CDR1 and CDR2 (germline): SGHDT, YYEEEE. The CDR3 coding sequence is TGTGCCAGCAGCTTGTTTCTGCGACCAAAAAAGTCCGAGCAGTACTTC. Translating gives CASSLFLRPKKSEQYF.

Many counts were recorded for this clonotype. The V call is TRBV11-1, the J call TRBJ2-1; the D gene is possibly TRBD1 (6 bases). Trimming left V 5 bases short and J 12 bases short, with 14 bases between. The CDR3 length is 12 residues. The germline gives CDR1 SGHAT, CDR2 FQDESV (reference sequence). As DNA, the CDR3 is TGTGCCAGCAGCCTCAACAGGGCCGGGCAGTTCTTC. Translated, it gives CASSLNRAGQFF. Full variable domain (remainder filled in from reference TRBV11-1 and TRBJ2-1): EAEVAQSPRYKITEKSQAVAFWCDPISGHATLYWYRQILGQGPELLVQFQDESVVDDSQLPKDRFSAERLKGVDSTLKIQPAELGDSAMYLCASSLNRAGQFFGPGTRLTVL.

The rearrangement uses TRBV5-1 and TRBJ2-6; TRBD1 aligns across 8 bases. V was clipped by 1 base and J by 3 bases; unmatched bases: 9. The V gene's germline CDR1 is SGHRS and CDR2 YFSETQ. The CDR3 spans 18 residues. The CDR3 spells CASSLRAQGARGANVLTF. The CDR3 nucleotides are TGCGCCAGCAGCTTGAGGGCTCAGGGGGCGCGTGGGGCCAACGTCCTGACTTTC.

The genes are TRBV5-4 and TRBJ2-1; unclear D gene. The CDR3 sequence is 14 residues long. V lost 0 bases and J 5 bases, leaving 9 bases between the germline ends. In germline, CDR1 is SGHNT, CDR2 YYREEE (reference sequence). The chain's CDR3 is CASSLVAFNNEQFF. CDR3 sequence (DNA): TGTGCCAGCAGCTTGGTGGCGTTCAACAATGAGCAGTTCTTC.

The rearrangement links TRBV9 to TRBJ2-1; tentatively, D is TRBD2 (6 bases). V gave up 4 bases and J gave up 3 bases, with 14 bases separating them. This CDR3 spans 15 amino acids. Germline values: CDR1 SGDLS, CDR2 YYNGEE. This CDR3 reads CASSPSPTSYNEQFF. The CDR3 DNA follows: TGTGCCAGCAGCCCAAGCCCGACTAGCTACAATGAGCAGTTCTTC.

V usage is TRBV6-2 or TRBV6-3 and J usage is TRBJ2-7, with D possibly TRBD1 on 6 matching bases. The length of the CDR3 is 13 residues. V shed 7 bases and J shed 2 bases, with 12 bases lying between them. Looked up from germline, CDR1 is MNHEY and CDR2 is SVGEGT. The CDR3 region has the DNA TGTGCCAGCACCTTCGACAGGCCCTACGAGCAGTACTTC. Translated: CASTFDRPYEQYF.

This clonotype was counted a few times. V and J are TRBV6-5 and TRBJ2-2; TRBD2 agrees at 8 bases. V trimming: 2 bases; J trimming: 7 bases; junction bases outside the gene matches: 9. The CDR3 is 16 amino acids. Germline V gene sequence: CDR1 MNHEY, CDR2 SVGAGI. The CDR3 reads CASSYPAGTRSGELFF. DNA of the CDR3: TGTGCCAGCAGTTACCCTGCCGGGACTAGAAGCGGGGAGCTGTTTTTT.